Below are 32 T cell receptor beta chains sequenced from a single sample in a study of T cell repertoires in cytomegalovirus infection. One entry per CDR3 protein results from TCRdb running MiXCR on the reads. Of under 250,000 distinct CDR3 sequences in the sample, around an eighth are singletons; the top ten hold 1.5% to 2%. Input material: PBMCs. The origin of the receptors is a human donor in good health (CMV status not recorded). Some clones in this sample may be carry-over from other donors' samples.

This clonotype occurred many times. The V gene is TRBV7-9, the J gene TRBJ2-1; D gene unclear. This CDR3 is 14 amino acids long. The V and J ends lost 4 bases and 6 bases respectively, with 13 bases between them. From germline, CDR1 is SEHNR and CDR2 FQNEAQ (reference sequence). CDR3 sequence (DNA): TGTGCCAGCAGCTCCCTCGCAACTGGCAATGAGCAGTTCTTC. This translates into CASSSLATGNEQFF. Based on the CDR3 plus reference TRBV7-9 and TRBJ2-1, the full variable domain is DTGVSQNPRHKITKRGQNVTFRCDPISEHNRLYWYRQTLGQGPEFLTYFQNEAQLEKSRLLSDRFSAERPKGSFSTLEIQRTEQGDSAMYLCASSSLATGNEQFFGPGTRLTVL.

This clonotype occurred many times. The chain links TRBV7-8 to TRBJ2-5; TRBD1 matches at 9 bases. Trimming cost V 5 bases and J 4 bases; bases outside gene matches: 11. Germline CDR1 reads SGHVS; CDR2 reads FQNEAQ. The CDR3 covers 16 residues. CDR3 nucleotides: TGTGCCAGCAGCCAAACCGGGACAGGGTACGGAGAGACCCAGTACTTC. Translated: CASSQTGTGYGETQYF.

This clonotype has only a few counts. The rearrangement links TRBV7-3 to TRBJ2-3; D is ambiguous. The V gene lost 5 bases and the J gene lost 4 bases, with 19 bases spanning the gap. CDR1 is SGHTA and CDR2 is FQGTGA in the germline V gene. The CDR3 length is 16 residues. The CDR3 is CASSPGRIPRADTQYF. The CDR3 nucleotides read TGTGCCAGCAGCCCAGGACGGATCCCAAGGGCAGATACGCAGTATTTT.

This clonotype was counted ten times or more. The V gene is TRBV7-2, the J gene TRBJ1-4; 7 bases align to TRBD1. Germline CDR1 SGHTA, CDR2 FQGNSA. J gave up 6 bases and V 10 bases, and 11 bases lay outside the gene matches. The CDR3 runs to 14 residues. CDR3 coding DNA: TGTGCCACCGGACAGGCCGCTTCCGATGAAAAACTGTTTTTT. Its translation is CATGQAASDEKLFF.

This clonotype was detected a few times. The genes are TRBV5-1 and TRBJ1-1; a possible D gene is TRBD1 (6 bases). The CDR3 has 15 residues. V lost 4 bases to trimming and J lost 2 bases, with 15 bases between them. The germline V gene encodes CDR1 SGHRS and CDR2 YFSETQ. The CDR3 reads CASSQKQGSNTEAFF. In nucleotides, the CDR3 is TGCGCCAGCAGCCAAAAGCAGGGGAGTAACACTGAAGCTTTCTTT.

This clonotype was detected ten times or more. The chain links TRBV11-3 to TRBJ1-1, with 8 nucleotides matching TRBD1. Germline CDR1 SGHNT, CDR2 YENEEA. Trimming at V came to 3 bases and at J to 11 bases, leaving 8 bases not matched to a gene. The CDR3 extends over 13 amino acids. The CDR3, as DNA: TGTGCCAGCAGCTTCGAGGCAGGGGGCGATGCTTTCTTT. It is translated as CASSFEAGGDAFF.

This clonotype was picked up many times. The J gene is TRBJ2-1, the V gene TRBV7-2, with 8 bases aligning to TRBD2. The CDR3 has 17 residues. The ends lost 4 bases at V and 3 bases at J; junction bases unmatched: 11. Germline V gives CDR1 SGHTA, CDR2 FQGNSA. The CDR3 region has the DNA TGTGCCAGCAGCTCCACATCCGGGACTAGAGGCTACAATGAGCAGTTCTTC. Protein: CASSSTSGTRGYNEQFF.

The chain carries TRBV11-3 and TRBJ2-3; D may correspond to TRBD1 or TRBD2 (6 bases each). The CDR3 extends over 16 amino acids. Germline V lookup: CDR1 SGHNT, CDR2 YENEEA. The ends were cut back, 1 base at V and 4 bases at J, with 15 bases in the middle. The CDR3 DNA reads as TGTGCCAGCAGCTTAGGCCGGGGGCCTATGGCAGATACGCAGTATTTT. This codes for CASSLGRGPMADTQYF. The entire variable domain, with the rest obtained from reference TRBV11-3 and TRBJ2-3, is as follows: EAGVVQSPRYKIIEKKQPVAFWCNPISGHNTLYWYLQNLGQGPELLIRYENEEAVDDSQLPKDRFSAERLKGVDSTLKIQPAELGDSAVYLCASSLGRGPMADTQYFGPGTRLTVL.

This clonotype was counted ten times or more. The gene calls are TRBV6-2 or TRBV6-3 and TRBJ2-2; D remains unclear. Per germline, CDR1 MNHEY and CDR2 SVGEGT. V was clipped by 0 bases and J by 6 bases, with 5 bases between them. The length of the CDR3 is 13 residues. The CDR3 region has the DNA TGTGCCAGCAGTTACTCTAGCTCCGGGGAGCTGTTTTTT. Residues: CASSYSSSGELFF.

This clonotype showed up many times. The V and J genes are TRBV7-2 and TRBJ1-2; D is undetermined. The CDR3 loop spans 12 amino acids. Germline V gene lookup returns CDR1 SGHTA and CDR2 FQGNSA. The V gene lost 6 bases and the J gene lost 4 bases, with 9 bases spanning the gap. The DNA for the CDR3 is TGTGCCAGCAGTACTGATTTCTATGGCTACACCTTC. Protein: CASSTDFYGYTF.

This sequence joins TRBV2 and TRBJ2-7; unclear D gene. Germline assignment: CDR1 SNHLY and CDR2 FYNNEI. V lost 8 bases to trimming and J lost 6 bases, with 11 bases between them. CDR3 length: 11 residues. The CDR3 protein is CASSNVGEQYF. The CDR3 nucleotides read TGTGCCAGCTCCAACGTTGGCGAGCAGTACTTC.

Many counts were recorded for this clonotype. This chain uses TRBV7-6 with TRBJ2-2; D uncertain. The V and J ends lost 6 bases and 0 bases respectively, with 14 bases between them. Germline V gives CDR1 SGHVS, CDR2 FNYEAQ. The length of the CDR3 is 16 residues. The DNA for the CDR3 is TGTGCCAGCAGTGTGGTGAAAGACACGAACACCGGGGAGCTGTTTTTT. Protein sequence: CASSVVKDTNTGELFF. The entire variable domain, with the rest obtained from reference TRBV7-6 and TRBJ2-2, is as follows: GAGVSQSPRYKVTKRGQDVALRCDPISGHVSLYWYRQALGQGPEFLTYFNYEAQQDKSGLPNDRFSAERPEGSISTLTIQRTEQRDSAMYRCASSVVKDTNTGELFFGEGSRLTVL.

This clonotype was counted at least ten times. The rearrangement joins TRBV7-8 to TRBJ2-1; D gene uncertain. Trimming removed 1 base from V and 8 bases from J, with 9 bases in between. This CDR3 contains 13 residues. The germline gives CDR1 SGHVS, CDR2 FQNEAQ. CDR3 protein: CASSLGIRDEQFF. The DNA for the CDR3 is TGTGCCAGCAGCTTAGGAATTCGGGATGAGCAGTTCTTC.

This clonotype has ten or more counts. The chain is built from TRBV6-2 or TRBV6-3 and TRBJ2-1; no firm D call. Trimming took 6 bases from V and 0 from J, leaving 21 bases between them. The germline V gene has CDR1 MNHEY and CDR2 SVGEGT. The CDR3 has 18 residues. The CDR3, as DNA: TGTGCCAGCAGCCCTTGGGGAAGTCGCTCAAGCTCCTACAATGAGCAGTTCTTC. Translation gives CASSPWGSRSSSYNEQFF.

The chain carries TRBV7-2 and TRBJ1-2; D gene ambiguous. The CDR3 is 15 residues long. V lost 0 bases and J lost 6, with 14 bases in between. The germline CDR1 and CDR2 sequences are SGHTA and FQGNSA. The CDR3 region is CASSLAGQPPNGYTF. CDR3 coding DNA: TGTGCCAGCAGCTTAGCAGGCCAGCCCCCCAATGGCTACACCTTC.

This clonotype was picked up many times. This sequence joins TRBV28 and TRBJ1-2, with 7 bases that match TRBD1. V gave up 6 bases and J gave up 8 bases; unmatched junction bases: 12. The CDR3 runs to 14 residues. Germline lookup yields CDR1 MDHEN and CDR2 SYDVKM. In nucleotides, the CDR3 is TGTGCCAGCAGCTCCGGGACAGTCATGAGGGGCTACACCTTC. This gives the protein CASSSGTVMRGYTF.

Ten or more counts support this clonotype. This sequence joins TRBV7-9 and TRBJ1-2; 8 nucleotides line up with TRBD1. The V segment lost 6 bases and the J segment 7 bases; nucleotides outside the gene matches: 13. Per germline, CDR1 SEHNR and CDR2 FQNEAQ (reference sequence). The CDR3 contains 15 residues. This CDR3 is CASRTTGQGNGGYTF. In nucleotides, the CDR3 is TGTGCCAGCAGAACGACTGGACAGGGTAATGGTGGCTACACCTTC.

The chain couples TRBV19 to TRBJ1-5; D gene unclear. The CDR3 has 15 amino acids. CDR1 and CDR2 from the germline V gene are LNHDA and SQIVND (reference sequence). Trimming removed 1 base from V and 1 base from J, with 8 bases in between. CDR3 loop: CASSIGQWSNQPQHF. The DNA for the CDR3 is TGTGCCAGTAGTATAGGGCAGTGGAGCAATCAGCCCCAGCATTTT.

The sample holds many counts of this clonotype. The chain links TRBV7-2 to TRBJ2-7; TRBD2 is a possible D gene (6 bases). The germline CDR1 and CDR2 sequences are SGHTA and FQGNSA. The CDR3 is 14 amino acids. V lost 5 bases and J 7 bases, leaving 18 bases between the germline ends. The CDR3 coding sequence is TGTGCCAGCAGCATTGCCGGGACTGGCTCAGAGCAGTACTTC. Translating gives CASSIAGTGSEQYF.

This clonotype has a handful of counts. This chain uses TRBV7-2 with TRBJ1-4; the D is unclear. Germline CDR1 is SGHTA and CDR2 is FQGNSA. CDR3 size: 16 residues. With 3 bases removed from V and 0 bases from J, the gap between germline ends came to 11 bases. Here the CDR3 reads CASSLLMVATNEKLFF. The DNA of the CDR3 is TGTGCCAGCAGCTTGCTAATGGTTGCAACTAATGAAAAACTGTTTTTT.

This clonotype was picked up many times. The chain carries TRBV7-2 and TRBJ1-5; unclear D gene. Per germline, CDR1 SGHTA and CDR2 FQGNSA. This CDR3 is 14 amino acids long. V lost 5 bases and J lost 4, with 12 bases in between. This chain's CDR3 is CASSPDGPNQPQHF. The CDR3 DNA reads TGTGCCAGCAGCCCCGACGGACCAAATCAGCCCCAGCATTTT.

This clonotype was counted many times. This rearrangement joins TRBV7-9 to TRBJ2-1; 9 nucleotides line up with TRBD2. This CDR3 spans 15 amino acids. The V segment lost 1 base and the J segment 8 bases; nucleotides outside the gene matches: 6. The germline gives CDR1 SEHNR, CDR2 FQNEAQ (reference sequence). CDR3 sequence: CASSLVREGLDEQFF. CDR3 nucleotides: TGTGCCAGCAGCTTAGTGCGGGAGGGGCTGGATGAGCAGTTCTTC.

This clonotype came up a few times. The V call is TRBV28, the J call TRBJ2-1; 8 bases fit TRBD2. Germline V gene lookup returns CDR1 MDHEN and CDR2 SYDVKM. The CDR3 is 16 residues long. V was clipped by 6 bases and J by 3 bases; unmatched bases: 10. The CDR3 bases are TGTGCCAGCAGCGACGTGTCCGGGACTAGCTACAATGAGCAGTTCTTC. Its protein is CASSDVSGTSYNEQFF.

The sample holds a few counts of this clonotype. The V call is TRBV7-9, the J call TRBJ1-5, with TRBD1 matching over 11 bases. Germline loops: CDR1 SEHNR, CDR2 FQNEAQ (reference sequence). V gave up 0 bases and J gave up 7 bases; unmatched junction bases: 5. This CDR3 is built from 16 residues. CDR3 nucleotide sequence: TGTGCCAGCAGCTTAGCTTGGACAGGGGGCGGGCAGCCCCAGCATTTT. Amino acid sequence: CASSLAWTGGGQPQHF.

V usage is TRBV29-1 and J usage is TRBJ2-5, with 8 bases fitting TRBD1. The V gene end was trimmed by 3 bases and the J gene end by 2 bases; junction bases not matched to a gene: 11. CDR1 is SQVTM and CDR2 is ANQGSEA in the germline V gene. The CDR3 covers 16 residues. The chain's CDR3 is CSVEAPWTGHQETQYF. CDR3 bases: TGCAGCGTTGAGGCACCCTGGACAGGGCATCAAGAGACCCAGTACTTC.

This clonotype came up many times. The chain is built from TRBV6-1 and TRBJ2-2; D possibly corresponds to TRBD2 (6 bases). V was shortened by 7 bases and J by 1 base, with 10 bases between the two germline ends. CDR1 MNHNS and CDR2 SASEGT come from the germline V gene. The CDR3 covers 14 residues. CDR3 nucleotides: TGTGCCAGCAAGGAAGCGGGGAACACCGGGGAGCTGTTTTTT. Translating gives CASKEAGNTGELFF.

CDR3 loop: CSADREIETQYF. The CDR3 DNA is TGCAGCGCGGACAGGGAGATCGAGACCCAGTACTTC. This sequence joins TRBV29-1 and TRBJ2-5, with 8 bases lining up with TRBD1. J gave up 5 bases and V 7 bases, and 6 bases lay outside the gene matches. The V gene's germline CDR1 is SQVTM and CDR2 ANQGSEA. The CDR3 contains 12 residues. Using reference TRBV29-1 and TRBJ2-5 for the parts outside the CDR3, the full variable domain is SAVISQKPSRDICQRGTSLTIQCQVDSQVTMMFWYRQQPGQSLTLIATANQGSEATYESGFVIDKFPISRPNLTFSTLTVSNMSPEDSSIYLCSADREIETQYFGPGTRLLVL.

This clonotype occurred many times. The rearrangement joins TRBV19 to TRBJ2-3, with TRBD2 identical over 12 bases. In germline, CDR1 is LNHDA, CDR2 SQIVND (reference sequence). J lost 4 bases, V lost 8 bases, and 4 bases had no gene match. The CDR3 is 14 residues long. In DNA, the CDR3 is TGTGCCAGTCGACTAGCGGGAGTTGCAGATACGCAGTATTTT. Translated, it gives CASRLAGVADTQYF.

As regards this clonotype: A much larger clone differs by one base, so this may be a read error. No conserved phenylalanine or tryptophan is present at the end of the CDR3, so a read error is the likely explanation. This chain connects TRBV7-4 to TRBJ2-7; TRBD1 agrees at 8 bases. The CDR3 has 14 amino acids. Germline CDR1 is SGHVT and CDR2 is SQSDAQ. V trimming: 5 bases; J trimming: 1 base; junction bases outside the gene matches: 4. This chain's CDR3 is CASSTGQGSYEQYL. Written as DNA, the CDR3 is TGTGCCAGCAGCACCGGACAGGGATCCTACGAGCAGTACCTC.

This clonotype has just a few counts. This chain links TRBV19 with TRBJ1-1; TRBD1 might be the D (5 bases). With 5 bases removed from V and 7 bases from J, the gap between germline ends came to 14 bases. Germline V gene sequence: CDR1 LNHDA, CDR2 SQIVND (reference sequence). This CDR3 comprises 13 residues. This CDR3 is CASSLSQGGEAFF. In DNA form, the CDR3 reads TGTGCCAGTAGTTTGAGCCAGGGAGGTGAAGCTTTCTTT.

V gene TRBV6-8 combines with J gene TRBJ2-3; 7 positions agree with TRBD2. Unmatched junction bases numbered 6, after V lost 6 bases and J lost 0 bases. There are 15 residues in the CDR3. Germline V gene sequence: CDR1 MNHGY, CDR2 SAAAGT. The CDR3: CASSPMGGSTDTQYF. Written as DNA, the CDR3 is TGTGCCAGCAGCCCTATGGGGGGGAGCACAGATACGCAGTATTTT.

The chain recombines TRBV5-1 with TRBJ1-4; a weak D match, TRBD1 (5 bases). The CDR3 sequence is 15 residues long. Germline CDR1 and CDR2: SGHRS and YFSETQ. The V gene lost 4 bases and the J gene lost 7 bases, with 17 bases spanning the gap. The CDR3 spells CASSVSGTDIEKLFF. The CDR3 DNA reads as TGCGCCAGCAGCGTGTCCGGGACGGATATTGAAAAACTGTTTTTT. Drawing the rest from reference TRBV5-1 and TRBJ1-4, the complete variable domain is KAGVTQTPRYLIKTRGQQVTLSCSPISGHRSVSWYQQTPGQGLQFLFEYFSETQRNKGNFPGRFSGRQFSNSRSEMNVSTLELGDSALYLCASSVSGTDIEKLFFGSGTQLSVL.